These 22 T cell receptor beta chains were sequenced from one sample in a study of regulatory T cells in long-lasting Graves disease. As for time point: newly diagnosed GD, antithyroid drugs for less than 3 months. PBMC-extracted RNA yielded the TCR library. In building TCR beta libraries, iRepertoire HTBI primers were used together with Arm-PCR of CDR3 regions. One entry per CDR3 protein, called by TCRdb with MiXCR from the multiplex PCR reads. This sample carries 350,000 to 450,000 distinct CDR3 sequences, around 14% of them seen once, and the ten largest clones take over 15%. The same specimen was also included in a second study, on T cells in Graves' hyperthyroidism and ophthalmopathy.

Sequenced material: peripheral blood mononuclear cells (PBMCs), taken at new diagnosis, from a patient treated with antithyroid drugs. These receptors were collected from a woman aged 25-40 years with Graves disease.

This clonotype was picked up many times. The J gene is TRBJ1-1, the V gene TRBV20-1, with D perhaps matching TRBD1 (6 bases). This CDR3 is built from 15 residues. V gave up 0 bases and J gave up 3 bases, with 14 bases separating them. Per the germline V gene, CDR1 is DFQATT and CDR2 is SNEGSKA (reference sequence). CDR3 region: CSARDRTDLYTEAFF. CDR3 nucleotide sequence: TGCAGTGCTAGAGACCGGACAGACTTATACACTGAAGCTTTCTTT.

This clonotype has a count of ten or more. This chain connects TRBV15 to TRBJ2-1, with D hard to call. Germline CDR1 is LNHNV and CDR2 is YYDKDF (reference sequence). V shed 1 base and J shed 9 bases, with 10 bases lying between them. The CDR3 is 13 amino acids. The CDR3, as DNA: TGTGCCACCAGCAGAGTGCGAGTAGCTGAGCAGTTCTTC. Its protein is CATSRVRVAEQFF.

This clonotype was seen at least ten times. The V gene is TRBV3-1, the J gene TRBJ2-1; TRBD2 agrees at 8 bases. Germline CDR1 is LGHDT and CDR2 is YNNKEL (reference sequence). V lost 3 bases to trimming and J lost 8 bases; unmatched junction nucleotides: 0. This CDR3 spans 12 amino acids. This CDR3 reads CASSQTSDEQFF. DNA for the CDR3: TGTGCCAGCAGCCAGACTAGCGATGAGCAGTTCTTC.

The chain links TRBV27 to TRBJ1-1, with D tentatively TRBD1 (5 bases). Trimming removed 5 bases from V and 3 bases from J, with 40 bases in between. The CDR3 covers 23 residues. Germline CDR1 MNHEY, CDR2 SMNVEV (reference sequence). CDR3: CASSMGFLANLANLGRVHTEAFF. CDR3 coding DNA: TGTGCCAGCAGTATGGGATTTCTTGCCAATCTTGCCAATCTTGGCAGGGTTCACACTGAAGCTTTCTTT.

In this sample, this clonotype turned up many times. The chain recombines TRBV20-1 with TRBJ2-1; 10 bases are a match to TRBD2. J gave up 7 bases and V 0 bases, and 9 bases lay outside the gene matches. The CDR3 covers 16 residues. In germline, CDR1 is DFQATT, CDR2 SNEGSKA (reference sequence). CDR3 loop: CSARDAGLAMRNEQFF. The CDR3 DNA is TGCAGTGCTAGAGATGCGGGACTAGCGATGAGGAATGAGCAGTTCTTC.

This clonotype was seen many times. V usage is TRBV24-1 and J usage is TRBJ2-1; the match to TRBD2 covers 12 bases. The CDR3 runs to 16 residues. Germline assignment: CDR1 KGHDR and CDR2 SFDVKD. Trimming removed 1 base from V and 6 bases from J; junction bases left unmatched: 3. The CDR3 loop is CATSDFGLAGSNEQFF. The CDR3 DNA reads TGTGCCACCAGTGATTTCGGACTAGCGGGATCCAATGAGCAGTTCTTC.

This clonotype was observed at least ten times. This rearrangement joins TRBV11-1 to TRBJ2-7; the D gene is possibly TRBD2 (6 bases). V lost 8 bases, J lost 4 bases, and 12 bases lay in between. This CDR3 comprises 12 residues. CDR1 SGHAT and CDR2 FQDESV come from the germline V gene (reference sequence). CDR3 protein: CASGEDRYEQYF. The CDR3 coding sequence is TGTGCCAGCGGGGAGGACCGGTACGAGCAGTACTTC. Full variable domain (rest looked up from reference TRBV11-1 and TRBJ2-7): EAEVAQSPRYKITEKSQAVAFWCDPISGHATLYWYRQILGQGPELLVQFQDESVVDDSQLPKDRFSAERLKGVDSTLKIQPAELGDSAMYLCASGEDRYEQYFGPGTRLTVT.

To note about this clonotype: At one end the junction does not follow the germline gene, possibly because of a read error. The CDR3: CSVLLLDQETQYF. The CDR3 DNA follows: TGCAGCGTCCTCCTACTAGACCAGGAGACCCAGTACTTC. This sequence joins TRBV29-1 and TRBJ2-5; possible D gene TRBD2, 5 bases. Germline CDR1 and CDR2: SQVTM and ANQGSEA. The CDR3 length is 13 residues.

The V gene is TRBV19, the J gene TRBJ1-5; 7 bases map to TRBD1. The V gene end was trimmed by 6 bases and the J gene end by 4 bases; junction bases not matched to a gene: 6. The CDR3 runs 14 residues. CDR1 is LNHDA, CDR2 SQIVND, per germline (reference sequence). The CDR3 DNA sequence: TGTGCCAGTAGCCACAGGGGCCCTAATCAGCCCCAGCATTTT. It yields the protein CASSHRGPNQPQHF.

The CDR3 protein is CASRSQTGGETEAFF. The CDR3, as DNA: TGTGCCAGCAGGTCCCAGACAGGGGGCGAAACTGAAGCTTTCTTT. The rearrangement links TRBV12-3 or TRBV12-4 to TRBJ1-1; 10 bases match TRBD1. The CDR3 covers 15 residues. The V segment lost 6 bases and the J segment 5 bases; nucleotides outside the gene matches: 9.

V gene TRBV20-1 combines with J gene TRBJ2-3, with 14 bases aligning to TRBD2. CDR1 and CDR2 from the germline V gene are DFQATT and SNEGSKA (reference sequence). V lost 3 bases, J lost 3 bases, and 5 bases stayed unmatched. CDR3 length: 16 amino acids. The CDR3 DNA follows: TGCAGTGCTAGTGGGACTAGCGGGAGTATGACAGATACGCAGTATTTT. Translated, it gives CSASGTSGSMTDTQYF.

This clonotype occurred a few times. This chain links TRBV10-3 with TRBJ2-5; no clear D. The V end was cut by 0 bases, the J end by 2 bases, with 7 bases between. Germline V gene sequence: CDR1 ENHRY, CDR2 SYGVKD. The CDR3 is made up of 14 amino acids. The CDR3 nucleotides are TGTGCCATCAGTGAGTCGAGGCAGCAAGAGACCCAGTACTTC. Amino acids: CAISESRQQETQYF.

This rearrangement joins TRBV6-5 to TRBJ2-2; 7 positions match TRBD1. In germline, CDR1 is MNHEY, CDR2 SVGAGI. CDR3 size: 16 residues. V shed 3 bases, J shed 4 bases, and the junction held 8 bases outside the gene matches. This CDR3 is CASSYNPQGVTGELFF. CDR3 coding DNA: TGTGCCAGCAGTTATAATCCCCAGGGGGTCACCGGGGAGCTGTTTTTT.

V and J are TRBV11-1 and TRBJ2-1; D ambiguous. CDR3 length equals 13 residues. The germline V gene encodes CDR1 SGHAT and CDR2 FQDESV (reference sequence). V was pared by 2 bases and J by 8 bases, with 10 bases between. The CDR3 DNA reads TGTGCCAGCAGCTTATCGCAGCTCGATGAGCAGTTCTTC. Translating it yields CASSLSQLDEQFF. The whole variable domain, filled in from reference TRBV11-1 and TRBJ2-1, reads EAEVAQSPRYKITEKSQAVAFWCDPISGHATLYWYRQILGQGPELLVQFQDESVVDDSQLPKDRFSAERLKGVDSTLKIQPAELGDSAMYLCASSLSQLDEQFFGPGTRLTVL.

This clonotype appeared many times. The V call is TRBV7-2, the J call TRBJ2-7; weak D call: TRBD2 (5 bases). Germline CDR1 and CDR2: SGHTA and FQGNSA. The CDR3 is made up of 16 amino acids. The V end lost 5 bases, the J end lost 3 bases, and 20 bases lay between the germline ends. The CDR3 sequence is CASSRQDPLAYYEQYF. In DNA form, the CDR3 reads TGTGCCAGCAGCCGACAAGACCCTCTAGCTTACTACGAGCAGTACTTC.

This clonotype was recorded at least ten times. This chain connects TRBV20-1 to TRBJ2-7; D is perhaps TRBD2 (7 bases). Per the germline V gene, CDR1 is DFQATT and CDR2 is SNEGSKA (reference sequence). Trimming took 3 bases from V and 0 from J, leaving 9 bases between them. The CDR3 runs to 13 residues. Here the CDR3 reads CSARGGGSYEQYF. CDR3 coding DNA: TGCAGTGCTAGGGGAGGGGGCTCCTACGAGCAGTACTTC.

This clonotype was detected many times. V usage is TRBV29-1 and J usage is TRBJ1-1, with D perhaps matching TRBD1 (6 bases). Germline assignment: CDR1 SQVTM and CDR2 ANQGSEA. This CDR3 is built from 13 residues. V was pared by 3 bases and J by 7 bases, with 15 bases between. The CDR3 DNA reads TGCAGCGTTGAGGTCAAGAACAGGGTTGAAGCTTTCTTT. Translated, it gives CSVEVKNRVEAFF.

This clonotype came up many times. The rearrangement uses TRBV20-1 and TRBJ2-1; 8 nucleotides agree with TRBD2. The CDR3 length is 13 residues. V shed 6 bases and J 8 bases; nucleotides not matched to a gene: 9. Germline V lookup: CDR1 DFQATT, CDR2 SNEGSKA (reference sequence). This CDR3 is CSAPDGRGYEQFF. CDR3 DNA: TGCAGTGCCCCCGACGGGAGGGGTTATGAGCAGTTCTTC.

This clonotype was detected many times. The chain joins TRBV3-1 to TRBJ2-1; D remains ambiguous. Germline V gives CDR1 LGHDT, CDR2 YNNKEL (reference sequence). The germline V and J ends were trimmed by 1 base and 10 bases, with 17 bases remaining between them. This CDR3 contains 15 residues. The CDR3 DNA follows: TGTGCCAGCAGCCAAGGGCCTGACGGACGACCCGAGCAGTTCTTC. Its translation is CASSQGPDGRPEQFF.

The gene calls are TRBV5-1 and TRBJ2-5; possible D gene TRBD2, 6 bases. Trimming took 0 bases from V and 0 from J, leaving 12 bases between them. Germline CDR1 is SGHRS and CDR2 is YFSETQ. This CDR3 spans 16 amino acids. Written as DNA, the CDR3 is TGCGCCAGCAGCTTGGTGGCTAGCGCGTACCAAGAGACCCAGTACTTC. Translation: CASSLVASAYQETQYF.

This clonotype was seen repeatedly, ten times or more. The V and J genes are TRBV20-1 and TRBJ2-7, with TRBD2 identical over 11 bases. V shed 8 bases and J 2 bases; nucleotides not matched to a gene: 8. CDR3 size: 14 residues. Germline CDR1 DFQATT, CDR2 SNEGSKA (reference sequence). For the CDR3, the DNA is TGCAGTTCACCTAGCGGGAGGACCGCCTACGAGCAGTACTTC. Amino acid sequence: CSSPSGRTAYEQYF.

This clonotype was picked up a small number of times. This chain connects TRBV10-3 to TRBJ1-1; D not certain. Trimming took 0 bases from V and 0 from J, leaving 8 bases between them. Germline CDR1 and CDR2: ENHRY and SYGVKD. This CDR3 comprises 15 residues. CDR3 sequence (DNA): TGTGCCATCAGTGAGTCTCGGGCCATGAACACTGAAGCTTTCTTT. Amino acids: CAISESRAMNTEAFF.